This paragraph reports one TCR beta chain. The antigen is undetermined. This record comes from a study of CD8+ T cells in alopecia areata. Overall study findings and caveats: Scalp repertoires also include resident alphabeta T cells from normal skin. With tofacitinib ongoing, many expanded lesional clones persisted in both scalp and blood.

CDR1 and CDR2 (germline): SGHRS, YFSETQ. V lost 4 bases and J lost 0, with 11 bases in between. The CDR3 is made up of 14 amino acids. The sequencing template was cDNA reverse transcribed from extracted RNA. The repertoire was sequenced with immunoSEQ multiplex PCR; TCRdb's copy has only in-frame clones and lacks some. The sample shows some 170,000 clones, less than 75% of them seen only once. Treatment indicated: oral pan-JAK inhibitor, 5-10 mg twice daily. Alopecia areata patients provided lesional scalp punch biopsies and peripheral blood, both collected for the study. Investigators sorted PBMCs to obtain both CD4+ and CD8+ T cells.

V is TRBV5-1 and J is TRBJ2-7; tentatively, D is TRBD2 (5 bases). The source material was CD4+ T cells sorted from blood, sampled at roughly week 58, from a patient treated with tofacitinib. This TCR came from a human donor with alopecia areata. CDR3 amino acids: CASSNRGSSYEQYF. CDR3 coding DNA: TGCGCCAGCAGCAATCGGGGTTCCTCCTACGAGCAGTACTTC.